This TCR beta chain was identified during a study of CD8+CD57+ T cells in acquired aplastic anemia. Looking at the study overall: Each DNA sample taken from sorted CD4+ and CD8+ cells came to around 2.9 ug on average.

In patients chosen for sequencing, flow cytometry had shown CD8+CD57+ cell expansion. Every patient presented with severe acquired aplastic anemia. The TCR beta profiling, which covered VDJ combination and CDR3 sequence, was carried out using genomic DNA as the template. TCRdb fed the reads into MiXCR, producing one record per CDR3 protein. The data hold 55,000 to 60,000 distinct CDR3 sequences, with 55% to 70% observed a single time. Concerning this clonotype: What it binds is unknown.

Study-wide findings and caveats: Researchers reported that CD8+ Simpson's diversity was not significantly different in patients versus controls.

The V gene lost 3 bases and the J gene lost 7 bases, with 5 bases spanning the gap. This CDR3 spans 11 amino acids. Germline CDR1 reads LNHNV; CDR2 reads YYDKDF (reference sequence). Specimen: sorted CD4+, CD8+, or CD8+CD57+ T cells (not recorded which) from PBMCs. The rearrangement joins TRBV15 to TRBJ2-3; maybe TRBD2 (5 bases). The sequence was obtained from a human donor with aplastic anemia. CDR3 sequence: CATSRDYTQYF. The CDR3 DNA reads TGTGCCACCAGCAGGGACTATACGCAGTATTTT. Filled out from reference TRBV15 and TRBJ2-3, the complete variable domain reads DAMVIQNPRYQVTQFGKPVTLSCSQTLNHNVMYWYQQKSSQAPKLLFHYYDKDFNNEADTPDNFQSRRPNTSFCFLDIRSPGLGDTAMYLCATSRDYTQYFGPGTRLTVL.